The rows below give T cell receptor beta chains drawn from one sample of a study of early T cells in non-severe SARS-CoV-2 infection. TCRdb itself ran the 5' RACE reads through MiXCR, one entry per CDR3 protein. The data contain around 67,000 distinct CDR3 sequences, 11% of them singletons. Sequencing was performed on whole blood. These receptors originate from an adult who was a healthcare worker with PCR-confirmed SARS-CoV-2 infection or an uninfected control (not recorded which). CDR3s include the opening cysteine and the closing phenylalanine or tryptophan. D genes are given only for firm matches. Size values are once, few and many counts, or a class for expanded clones, and some rows have none.

>TRBJ2-5|many|TRBV3-1|.
CASSQDGNYPKETQYF
TGTGCCAGCAGCCAAGATGGGAACTACCCGAAAGAGACCCAGTACTTC
>TRBJ2-1|many|TRBV27|.
CASSLSVAAQGQQFF
TGTGCCAGCAGTTTATCCGTAGCTGCTCAAGGGCAGCAGTTCTTC
>TRBJ2-1|few|TRBV7-2|TRBD2
CASSLVGRGVYNEQFF
TGTGCCAGCAGCTTAGTAGGGCGGGGGGTCTACAATGAGCAGTTCTTC
>TRBJ2-5|many|TRBV12-3/TRBV12-4|.
CASRPGPLKETQYF
TGTGCCAGCAGGCCGGGACCTTTAAAAGAGACCCAGTACTTC
>TRBJ2-7|once|TRBV7-3|TRBD2
CASSPGGSSYEQYF
TGTGCCAGCAGCCCCGGGGGGAGCTCCTACGAGCAGTACTTC
>TRBJ1-4|many|TRBV7-2|.
CASSQYGDEKLFF
TGTGCCAGCAGCCAATACGGGGATGAAAAACTGTTTTTT
>TRBJ2-1|many|TRBV7-9|TRBD2
CASSPSPGGIDNEQFF
TGTGCCAGCAGCCCTAGCCCGGGGGGGATTGACAATGAGCAGTTCTTC
>TRBJ2-2|few|TRBV5-1|.
CASSLGARTTGELFF
TGCGCCAGCAGCTTGGGGGCCAGGACCACCGGGGAGCTGTTTTTT
>TRBJ2-2|few|TRBV30|.
CAWTGSPNTGEQFF
TGTGCCTGGACCGGGTCTCCGAACACCGGGGAGCAGTTTTTT
>TRBJ2-5|.|TRBV5-1|.
CASSVEPSMETQYF
TGCGCCAGCAGCGTGGAGCCTAGCATGGAGACCCAGTACTTC
>TRBJ2-5|many|TRBV11-3|.
CASSPGGTVETQYF
TGTGCCAGCAGCCCCGGAGGCACAGTGGAGACCCAGTACTTC
>TRBJ2-1|many|TRBV7-8|.
CASSLFQTSYNEQFF
TGTGCCAGCAGCTTATTTCAAACCTCCTACAATGAGCAGTTCTTC
>TRBJ2-7|.|TRBV7-9|TRBD1
CASSLDAGQGFSEQYF
TGTGCCAGCAGCTTAGACGCGGGACAGGGGTTCTCCGAGCAGTACTTC
>TRBJ2-7|many|TRBV29-1|.
CSVEEGAYEQYF
TGCAGCGTTGAGGAGGGTGCCTACGAGCAGTACTTC
>TRBJ2-7|.|TRBV20-1|.
CSASPNAAGKLYF
TGCAGTGCTAGCCCCAACGCGGCCGGAAAGTTGTACTTC
>TRBJ2-3|many|TRBV7-8|TRBD2
CASSLRLAGGVETDTQYF
TGTGCCAGCAGCTTACGACTAGCGGGGGGCGTGGAGACAGATACGCAGTATTTT
>TRBJ2-2|many|TRBV11-3|TRBD1
CASSFGTGYTGELFF
TGTGCCAGCAGCTTCGGGACAGGGTACACCGGGGAGCTGTTTTTT
>TRBJ1-5|many|TRBV27|TRBD1
CASSFTGGRPQHF
TGTGCCAGCAGTTTCACAGGGGGGCGTCCCCAGCATTTT
>TRBJ2-1|many|TRBV19|TRBD2
CASSMFRTSGGSYNEQFF
TGTGCCAGTAGTATGTTTCGGACTAGCGGGGGGTCCTACAATGAGCAGTTCTTC
>TRBJ2-7|.|TRBV5-1|TRBD1
CASSNTPDRVHEQYF
TGCGCCAGCAGCAATACTCCGGACAGGGTCCACGAGCAGTACTTC
>TRBJ2-7|many|TRBV12-5|TRBD1
CASGEIQGGSYEQYF
TGTGCTAGTGGAGAAATACAGGGGGGTTCCTACGAGCAGTACTTC
>TRBJ2-3|few|TRBV29-1|.
CSVLRGFDTQYF
TGCAGCGTTCTGAGGGGGTTTGATACGCAGTATTTT
>TRBJ2-1|many|TRBV29-1|TRBD1
CSTRAGTGFNEQFF
TGCAGCACCCGTGCCGGGACAGGATTCAATGAGCAGTTCTTC
>TRBJ1-1|many|TRBV7-9|.
CASSLVQMWNTEAFF
TGTGCCAGCAGCTTAGTTCAAATGTGGAACACTGAAGCTTTCTTT
>TRBJ2-1|many|TRBV7-2|.
CASTQHGQLTNEQFF
TGTGCCAGCACCCAACACGGACAGTTAACCAATGAGCAGTTCTTC
>TRBJ2-7|many|TRBV4-1|TRBD1
CASSQPGQGSYEQYF
TGCGCCAGCAGCCAACCGGGACAGGGATCCTACGAGCAGTACTTC
>TRBJ2-7|.|TRBV27|TRBD1
CASTRTGSFRGEQYF
TGTGCCAGCACGAGGACAGGATCATTCAGAGGGGAGCAGTACTTC
>TRBJ2-5|.|TRBV6-2/TRBV6-3|TRBD1
CASTGQEETQYF
TGTGCCAGCACCGGACAGGAAGAGACCCAGTACTTC
>TRBJ2-1|.|TRBV29-1|.
CSLRRDGEQFF
TGCAGCTTACGTAGGGATGGTGAGCAGTTCTTC
>TRBJ2-7|many|TRBV20-1|.
CSASGQYYEQYF
TGCAGTGCTTCCGGACAGTACTACGAGCAGTACTTC
>TRBJ1-6|.|TRBV6-6|.
CASSYPRGFGNSPLHF
TGTGCCAGCAGTTACCCCAGGGGATTTGGTAATTCACCCCTCCACTTT
>TRBJ2-5|many|TRBV5-1|.
CASSYRRSTPGGETQYF
TGCGCCAGCAGCTACCGCCGGTCTACCCCAGGAGGGGAGACCCAGTACTTC
>TRBJ2-2|many|TRBV2|.
CASRRMGPATGELFF
TGTGCCAGCAGACGGATGGGCCCTGCGACCGGGGAGCTGTTTTTT
>TRBJ2-1|many|TRBV20-1|.
CSARVPGPAANEQFF
TGCAGTGCTAGGGTCCCGGGACCTGCTGCCAATGAGCAGTTCTTC
>TRBJ2-1|many|TRBV30|.
CASLGVSSYNEQFF
TGTGCCTCCCTAGGCGTGAGCTCCTACAATGAGCAGTTCTTC
>TRBJ2-7|many|TRBV6-5|.
CASSYLGNEQYF
TGTGCCAGCAGTTACCTAGGGAACGAGCAGTACTTC
>TRBJ2-2|many|TRBV27|.
CASSFLQDRTGELFF
TGTGCCAGCAGTTTCTTACAGGACCGCACCGGGGAGCTGTTTTTT
>TRBJ2-7|.|TRBV7-8|TRBD1
CASSSHMVPGTETYYEQYF
TGTGCCAGCAGCTCTCACATGGTTCCCGGGACAGAGACTTACTACGAGCAGTACTTC
>TRBJ2-2|.|TRBV5-1|.
CASSWDTNTGEMFF
TGCGCCAGCAGTTGGGACACCAACACCGGGGAGATGTTTTTT
>TRBJ2-5|many|TRBV7-9|TRBD2
CASSRAGGMYETQYF
TGTGCCAGCAGCCGAGCGGGGGGGATGTATGAGACCCAGTACTTC
>TRBJ1-1|few|TRBV6-6|TRBD1
CASSPDRGGGTEAFF
TGTGCCAGCAGCCCGGACAGGGGCGGGGGCACTGAAGCTTTCTTT
>TRBJ2-1|few|TRBV7-2|.
CASSFGVWSYNEQFF
TGTGCCAGCAGCTTCGGTGTCTGGTCCTACAATGAGCAGTTCTTC
>TRBJ2-1|.|TRBV6-4|TRBD2
CASSSGTSDLNEQFF
TGTGCCAGCAGTTCCGGGACTAGCGATCTCAATGAGCAGTTCTTC
>TRBJ2-7|many|TRBV28|TRBD1
CASSLSNRGAEQYF
TGTGCCAGCAGTTTATCCAACAGGGGTGCCGAGCAGTACTTC
>TRBJ2-7|few|TRBV18|.
CASSPPDTYEQYF
TGTGCCAGCTCACCACCGGATACTTACGAGCAGTACTTC
>TRBJ2-6|.|TRBV12-5|TRBD1
CASGRGGAGANVLTF
TGTGCTAGTGGCCGAGGGGGCGCAGGGGCCAACGTCCTGACTTTC